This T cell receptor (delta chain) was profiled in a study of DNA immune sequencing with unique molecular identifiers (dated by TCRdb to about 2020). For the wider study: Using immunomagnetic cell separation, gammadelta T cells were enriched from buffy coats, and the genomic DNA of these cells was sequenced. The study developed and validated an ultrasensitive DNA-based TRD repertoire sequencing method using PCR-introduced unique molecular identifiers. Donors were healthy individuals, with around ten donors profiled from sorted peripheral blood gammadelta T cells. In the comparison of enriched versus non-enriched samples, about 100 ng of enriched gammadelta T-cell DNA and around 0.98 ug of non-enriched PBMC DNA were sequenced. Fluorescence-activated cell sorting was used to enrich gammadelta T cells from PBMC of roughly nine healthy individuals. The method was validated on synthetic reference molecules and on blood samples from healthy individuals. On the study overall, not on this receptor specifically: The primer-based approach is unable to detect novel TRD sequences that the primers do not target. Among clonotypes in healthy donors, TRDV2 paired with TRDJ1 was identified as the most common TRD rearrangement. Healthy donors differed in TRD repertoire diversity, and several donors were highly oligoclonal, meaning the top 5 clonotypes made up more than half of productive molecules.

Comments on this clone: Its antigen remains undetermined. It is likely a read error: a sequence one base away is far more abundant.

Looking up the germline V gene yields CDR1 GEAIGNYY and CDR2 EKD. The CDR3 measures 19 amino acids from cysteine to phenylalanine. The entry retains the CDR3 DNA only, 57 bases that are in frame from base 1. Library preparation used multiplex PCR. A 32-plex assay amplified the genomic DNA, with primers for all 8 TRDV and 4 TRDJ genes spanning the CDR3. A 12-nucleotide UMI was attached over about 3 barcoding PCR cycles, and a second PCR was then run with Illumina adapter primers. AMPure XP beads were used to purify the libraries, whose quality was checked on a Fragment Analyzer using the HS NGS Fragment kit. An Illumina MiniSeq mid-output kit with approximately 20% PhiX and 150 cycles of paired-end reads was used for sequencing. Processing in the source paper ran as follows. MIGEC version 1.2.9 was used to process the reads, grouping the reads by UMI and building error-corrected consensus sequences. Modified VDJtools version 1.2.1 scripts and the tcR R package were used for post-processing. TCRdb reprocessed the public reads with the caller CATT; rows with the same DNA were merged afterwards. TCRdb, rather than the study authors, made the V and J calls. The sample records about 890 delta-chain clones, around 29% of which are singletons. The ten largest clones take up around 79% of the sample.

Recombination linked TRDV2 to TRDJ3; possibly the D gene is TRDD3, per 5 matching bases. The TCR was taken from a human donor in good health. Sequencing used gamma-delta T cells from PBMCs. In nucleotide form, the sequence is TGTGCCTGTGACACCGTGTCCCTCCGGAGCTCCTGGGACACCCGACAGATATTTTTC. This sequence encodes CACDTVSLRSSWDTRQIFF.